This T cell receptor (beta chain) came from a study of blood T cell repertoires in COVID-19 (dated by TCRdb to 2020 to 2021). For the study in its entirety: Samples covering the acute and convalescent phases of COVID-19 were provided by collaborators in the United States, Italy and Spain. The prospective study material was composed of cDNA or gDNA derived from T cells, B-cell-depleted T cells, or PBMCs. Deeply sampled blood TCRbeta repertoires from subjects exposed to, actively infected with, or recovered from COVID-19 were included in the dataset. The repertoires were released in a freely available public database meant as a resource for research on the immune response to SARS-CoV-2. The samples were drawn from the first 160 participants of the ongoing ImmuneRACE study and from more than 1,000 subjects provided by 6 global collaborators. Nearly every sample came with metadata listing a de-identified subject ID, COVID-19 status, age in years and sex. Where available, HLA class I and class II types were taken from metadata supplied by the sample provider and were not determined by assay-based typing. Overall study results and their limits: How much clinical and demographic metadata was included differed by source and by participant, and the metadata was provided uncurated.

From the germline V gene (reference sequence), CDR1 is SSHAT and CDR2 is FNYEAQ. The CDR3 runs 15 amino acids, cysteine and phenylalanine included. The CDR3 DNA has 45 bases and is translated from base 1. Unmatched junction bases come to 6, with V trimmed by 3 bases and J by 3 bases. Enrolling through a virtual design, the prospective study's participants ranged in age from about 18 to 89 years and lived across about two dozen United States geographic areas. Cohort assignment in the prospective study relied on participant-reported clinical history from a screening survey and a study questionnaire. In the prospective study, whole blood, serum and a nasopharyngeal or oropharyngeal swab were collected from each participant by mobile phlebotomists. Additional blood draws and questionnaires over an approximately 2-month period could optionally be provided by prospective study participants. Prospective study blood samples were shipped either frozen or at room temperature before DNA extraction.

TCRbeta CDR3 regions were amplified from genomic DNA using the immunoSEQ Assay, a bias-controlled multiplex PCR. As for how the authors treated the data: Within the assay, amplification of reference gene primers was used to estimate how many nucleated cells each sample contained. To quantify the absolute abundance of each unique TCRbeta CDR3 rearrangement, sequence reads were collapsed and filtered. For each sample, productive Simpson clonality was calculated by taking the square root of Simpson's diversity index across productive rearrangements. Entries here come from immuneACCESS through TCRdb and include only in-frame sequences with V and J called. Some clones fail to appear in such tables; in the studies checked, an unresolved V gene covers under half of the shortfall, and the cause of the remainder is unknown. That table gives V, J and clone size, and the DNA gave D and trimming. The sample data list 150,000 to 200,000 clones, and more than 75% of these were observed just once. The ten largest clones take up 1.2% of the sample.

A word on this clone: The antigen it binds to is not known. No much larger clone exists at a distance of one base, and base qualities are not known.

This TCR derives from a human donor with acute COVID-19. The donor label of this sample is uncertain. The sequenced sample consisted of PBMCs or T cells enriched from blood (not recorded which). The sequence is built from TRBV7-7 and TRBJ2-5; 8 junctional bases match TRBD2. This receptor has the CDR3 CASSLGGTREETQYF. The nucleotide sequence reads TGTGCCAGCAGCTTGGGTGGGACTAGAGAAGAGACCCAGTACTTC.